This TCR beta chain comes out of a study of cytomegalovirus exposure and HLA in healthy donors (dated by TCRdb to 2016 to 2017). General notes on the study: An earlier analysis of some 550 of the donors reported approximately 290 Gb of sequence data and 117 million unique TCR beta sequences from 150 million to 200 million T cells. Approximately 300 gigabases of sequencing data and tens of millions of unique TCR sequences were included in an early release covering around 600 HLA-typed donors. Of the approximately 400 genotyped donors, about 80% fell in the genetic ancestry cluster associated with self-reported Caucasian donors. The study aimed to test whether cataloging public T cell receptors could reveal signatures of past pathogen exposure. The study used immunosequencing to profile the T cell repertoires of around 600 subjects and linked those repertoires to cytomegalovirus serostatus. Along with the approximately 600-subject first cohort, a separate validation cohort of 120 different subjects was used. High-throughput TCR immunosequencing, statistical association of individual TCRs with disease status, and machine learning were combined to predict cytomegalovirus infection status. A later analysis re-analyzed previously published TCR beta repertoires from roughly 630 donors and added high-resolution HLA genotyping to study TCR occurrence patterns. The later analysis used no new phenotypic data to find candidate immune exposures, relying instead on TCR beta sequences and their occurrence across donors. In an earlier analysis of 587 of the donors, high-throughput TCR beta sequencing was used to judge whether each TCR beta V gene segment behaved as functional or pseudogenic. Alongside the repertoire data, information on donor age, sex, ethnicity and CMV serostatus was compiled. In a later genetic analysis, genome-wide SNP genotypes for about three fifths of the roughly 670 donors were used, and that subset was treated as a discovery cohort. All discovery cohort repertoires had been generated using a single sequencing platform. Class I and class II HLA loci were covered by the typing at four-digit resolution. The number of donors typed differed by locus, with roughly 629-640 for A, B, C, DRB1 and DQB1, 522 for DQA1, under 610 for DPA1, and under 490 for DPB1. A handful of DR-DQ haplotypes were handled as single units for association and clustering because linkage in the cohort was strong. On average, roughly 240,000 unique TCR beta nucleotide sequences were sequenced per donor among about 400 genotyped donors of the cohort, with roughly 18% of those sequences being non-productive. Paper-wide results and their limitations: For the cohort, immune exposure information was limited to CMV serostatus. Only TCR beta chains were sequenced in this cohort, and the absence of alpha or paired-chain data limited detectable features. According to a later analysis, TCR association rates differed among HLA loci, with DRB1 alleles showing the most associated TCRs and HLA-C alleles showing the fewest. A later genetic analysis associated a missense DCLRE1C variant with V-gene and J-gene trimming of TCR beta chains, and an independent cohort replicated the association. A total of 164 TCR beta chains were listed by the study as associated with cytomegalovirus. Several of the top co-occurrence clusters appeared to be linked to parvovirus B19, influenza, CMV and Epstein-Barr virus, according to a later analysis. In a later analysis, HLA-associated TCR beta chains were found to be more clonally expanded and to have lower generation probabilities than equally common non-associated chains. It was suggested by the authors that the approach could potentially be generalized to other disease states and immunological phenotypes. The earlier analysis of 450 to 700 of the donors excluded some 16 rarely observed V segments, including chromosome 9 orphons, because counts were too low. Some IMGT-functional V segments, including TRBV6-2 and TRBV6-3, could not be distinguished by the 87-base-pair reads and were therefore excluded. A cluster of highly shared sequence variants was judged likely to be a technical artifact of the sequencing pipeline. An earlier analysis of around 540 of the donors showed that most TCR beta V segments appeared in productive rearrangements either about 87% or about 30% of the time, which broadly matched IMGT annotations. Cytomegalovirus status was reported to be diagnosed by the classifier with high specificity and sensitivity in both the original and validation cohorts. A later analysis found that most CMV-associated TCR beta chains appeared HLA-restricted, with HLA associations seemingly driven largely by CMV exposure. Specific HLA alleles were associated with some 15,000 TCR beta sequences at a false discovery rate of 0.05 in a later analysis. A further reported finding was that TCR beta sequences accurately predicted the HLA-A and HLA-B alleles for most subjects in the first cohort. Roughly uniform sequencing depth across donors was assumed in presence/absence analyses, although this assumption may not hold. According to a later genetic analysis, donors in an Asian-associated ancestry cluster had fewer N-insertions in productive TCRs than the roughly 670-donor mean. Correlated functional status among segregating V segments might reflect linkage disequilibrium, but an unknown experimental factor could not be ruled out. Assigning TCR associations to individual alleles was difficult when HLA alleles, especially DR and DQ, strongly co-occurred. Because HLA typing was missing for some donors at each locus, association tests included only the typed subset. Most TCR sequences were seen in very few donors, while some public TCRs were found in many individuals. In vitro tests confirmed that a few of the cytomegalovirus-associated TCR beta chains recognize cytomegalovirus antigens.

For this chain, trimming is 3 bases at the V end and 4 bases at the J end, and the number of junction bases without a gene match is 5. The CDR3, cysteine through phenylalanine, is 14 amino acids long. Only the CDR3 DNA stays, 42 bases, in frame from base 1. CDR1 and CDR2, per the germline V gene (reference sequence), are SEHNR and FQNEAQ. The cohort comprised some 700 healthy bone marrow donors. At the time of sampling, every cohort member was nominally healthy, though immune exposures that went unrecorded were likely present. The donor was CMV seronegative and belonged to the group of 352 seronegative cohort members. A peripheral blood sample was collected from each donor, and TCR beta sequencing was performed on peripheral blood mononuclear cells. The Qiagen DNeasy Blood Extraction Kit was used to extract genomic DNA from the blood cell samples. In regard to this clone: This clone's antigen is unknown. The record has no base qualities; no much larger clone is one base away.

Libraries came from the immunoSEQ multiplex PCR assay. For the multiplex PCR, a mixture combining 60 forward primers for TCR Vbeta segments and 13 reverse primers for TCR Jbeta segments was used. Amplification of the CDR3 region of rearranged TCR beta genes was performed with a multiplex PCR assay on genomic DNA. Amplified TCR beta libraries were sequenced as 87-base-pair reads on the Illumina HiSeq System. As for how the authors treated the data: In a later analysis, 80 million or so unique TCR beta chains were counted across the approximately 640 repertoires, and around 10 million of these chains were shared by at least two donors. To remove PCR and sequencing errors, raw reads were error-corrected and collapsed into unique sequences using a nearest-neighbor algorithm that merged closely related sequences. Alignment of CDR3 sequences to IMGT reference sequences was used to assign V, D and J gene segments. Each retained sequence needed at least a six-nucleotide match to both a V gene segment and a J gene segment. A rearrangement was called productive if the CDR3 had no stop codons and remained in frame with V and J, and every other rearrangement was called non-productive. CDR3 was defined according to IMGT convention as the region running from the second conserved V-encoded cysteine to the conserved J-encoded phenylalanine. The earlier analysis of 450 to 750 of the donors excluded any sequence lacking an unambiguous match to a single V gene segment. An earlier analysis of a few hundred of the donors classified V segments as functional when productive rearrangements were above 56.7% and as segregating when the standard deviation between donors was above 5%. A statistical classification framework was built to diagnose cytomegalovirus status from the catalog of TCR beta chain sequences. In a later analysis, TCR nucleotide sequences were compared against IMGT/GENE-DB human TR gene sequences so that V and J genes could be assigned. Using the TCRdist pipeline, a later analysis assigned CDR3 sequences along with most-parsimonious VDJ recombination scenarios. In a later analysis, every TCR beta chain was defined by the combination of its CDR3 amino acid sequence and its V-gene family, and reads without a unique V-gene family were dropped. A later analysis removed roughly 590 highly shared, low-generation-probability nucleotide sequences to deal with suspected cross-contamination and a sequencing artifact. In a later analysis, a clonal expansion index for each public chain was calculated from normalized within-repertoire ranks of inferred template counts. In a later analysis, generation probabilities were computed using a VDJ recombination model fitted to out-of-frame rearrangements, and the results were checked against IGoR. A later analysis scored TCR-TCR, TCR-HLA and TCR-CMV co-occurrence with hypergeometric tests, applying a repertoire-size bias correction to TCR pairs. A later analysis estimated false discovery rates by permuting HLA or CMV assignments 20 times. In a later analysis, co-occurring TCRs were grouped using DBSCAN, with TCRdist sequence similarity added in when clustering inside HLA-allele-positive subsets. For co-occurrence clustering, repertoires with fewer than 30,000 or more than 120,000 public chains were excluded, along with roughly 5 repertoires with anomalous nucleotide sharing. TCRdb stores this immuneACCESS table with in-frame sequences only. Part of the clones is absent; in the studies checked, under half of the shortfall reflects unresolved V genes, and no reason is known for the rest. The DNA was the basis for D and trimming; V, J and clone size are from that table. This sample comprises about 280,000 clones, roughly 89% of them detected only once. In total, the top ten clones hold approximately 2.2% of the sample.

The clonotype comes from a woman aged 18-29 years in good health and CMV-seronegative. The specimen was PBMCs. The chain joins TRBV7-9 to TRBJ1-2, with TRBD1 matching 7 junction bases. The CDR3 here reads CASSFRGMTYGYTF. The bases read TGTGCCAGCAGCTTCAGGGGGATGACCTATGGCTACACCTTC.